These T cell receptor beta chains were read from a single sample in a study of cytomegalovirus exposure and HLA in healthy donors. Profiled with immunoSEQ multiplex PCR; TCRdb holds only in-frame clones, not every one. The table shows about 240,000 clones, with 85% occurring only once. Sequenced: PBMCs. The receptors stem from a girl aged 2-15 years in good health and CMV-seronegative. CDR3s include the opening cysteine and the closing phenylalanine or tryptophan.

>TRBV5-8|TRBJ2-2
CASSYTRTSTFTGELFF
>TRBV4-2|TRBJ2-7
CASSQAAGGAYEQYF
>TRBV29-1|TRBJ2-3
CSVSGTDTQYF
>TRBV6-5|TRBJ2-3
CASSYVGGSSDTQYF
>TRBV25-1|TRBJ2-3
CASSEPTHLAGVSDTQYF
>TRBV30|TRBJ2-7
CAWSRRGYEQYF
>TRBV4-2|TRBJ2-7
CASSQDELAGLYEQYF
>TRBV27|TRBJ2-3
CASSLAGADTDTQYF
>TRBV5-1|TRBJ2-1
CASTKMVPSSYNEQFF
>TRBV6-6|TRBJ1-1
CASRKGTGHQAFF
>TRBV6-5|TRBJ1-4
CASSRTGRYEKLFF
>TRBV6-1|TRBJ1-5
CASSEVPQGGQPQHF
>TRBV29-1|TRBJ2-7
CSVVLLGTGIYEQYF